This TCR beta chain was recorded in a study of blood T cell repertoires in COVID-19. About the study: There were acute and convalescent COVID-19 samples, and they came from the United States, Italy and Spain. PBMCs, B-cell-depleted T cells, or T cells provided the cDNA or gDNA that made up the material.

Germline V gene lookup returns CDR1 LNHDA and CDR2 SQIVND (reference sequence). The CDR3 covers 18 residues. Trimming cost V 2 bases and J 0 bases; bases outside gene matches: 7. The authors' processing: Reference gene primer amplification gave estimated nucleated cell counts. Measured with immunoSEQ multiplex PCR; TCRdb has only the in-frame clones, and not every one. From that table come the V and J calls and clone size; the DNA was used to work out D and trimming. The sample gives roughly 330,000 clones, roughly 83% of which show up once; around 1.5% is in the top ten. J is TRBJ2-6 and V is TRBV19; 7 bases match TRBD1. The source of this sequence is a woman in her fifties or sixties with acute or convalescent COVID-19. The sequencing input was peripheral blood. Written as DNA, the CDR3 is TGTGCCAGTAGTATACCGGGACAGCTGAGCTCTGGGGCCAACGTCCTGACTTTC. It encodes CASSIPGQLSSGANVLTF.